These 28 T cell receptor beta chains originate from one sample sequenced in a study of early T cells in non-severe SARS-CoV-2 infection. TCRdb redid the calling of the 5' RACE reads with MiXCR, one entry per CDR3 protein. This table holds around 60,000 distinct CDR3 sequences, around 20% found once. Sequenced here: whole blood, sampled at baseline. The receptors come from an adult who was a healthcare worker with PCR-confirmed SARS-CoV-2 infection or an uninfected control (not recorded which).

This clonotype was seen a few times. The genes are TRBV3-1 and TRBJ2-1; D is ambiguous. V lost 0 bases, J lost 6 bases, and 6 bases lay in between. Germline V gene sequence: CDR1 LGHDT, CDR2 YNNKEL (reference sequence). This CDR3 contains 13 residues. The CDR3 here is CASSQDVSNEQFF. The CDR3 region has the DNA TGTGCCAGCAGCCAAGATGTCAGCAATGAGCAGTTCTTC.

V is TRBV3-1 and J is TRBJ1-2; D is undetermined. The germline CDR1 and CDR2 sequences are LGHDT and YNNKEL (reference sequence). This CDR3 is 16 amino acids long. Trimming took off 0 bases at V and 3 bases at J, with 14 bases between the two ends. CDR3 loop: CASSQESAARDYGYTF. Here the CDR3 DNA reads TGTGCCAGCAGCCAAGAGTCGGCGGCCCGGGACTATGGCTACACCTTC.

V and J are TRBV20-1 and TRBJ1-4; D may be TRBD1 (6 bases). Trimming left V 2 bases short and J 8 bases short, with 15 bases between. The CDR3 length is 14 residues. Germline V gene sequence: CDR1 DFQATT, CDR2 SNEGSKA (reference sequence). CDR3 sequence (DNA): TGCAGTGCTAGAATGCCAGGGGCGGGGGAAAAACTGTTTTTT. It is translated as CSARMPGAGEKLFF.

The gene calls are TRBV7-3 and TRBJ2-2; 7 bases line up with TRBD1. From germline, CDR1 is SGHTA and CDR2 FQGTGA. The CDR3 is 14 amino acids. V was pared by 6 bases and J by 7 bases, with 8 bases of the junction left unmatched. In DNA form, the CDR3 reads TGTGCCAGCAGTCAGACAGGGCCAAGCGGGGAGCTGTTTTTT. Residues: CASSQTGPSGELFF.

The chain carries TRBV7-9 and TRBJ2-7, with D tentatively TRBD2 (6 bases). This CDR3 has 12 amino acids. V lost 10 bases and J 6 bases, leaving 16 bases between the germline ends. Germline V CDR1 and CDR2: SEHNR, FQNEAQ (reference sequence). The CDR3 here is CATRDGSSEQYF. The CDR3 nucleotides are TGTGCCACCCGCGACGGGAGTTCCGAGCAGTACTTC.

The CDR3 DNA sequence: TGTGCCAGCAGCCTTTCACAGGGCTCCTCTGGAAACACCATATATTTT. Protein: CASSLSQGSSGNTIYF. The V gene is TRBV4-2, the J gene TRBJ1-3; maybe TRBD1 (6 bases). CDR3 length: 16 residues. Germline V gene sequence: CDR1 LGHNA, CDR2 YNFKEQ. Trimming left V 4 bases short and J 0 bases short, with 13 bases between.

The gene calls are TRBV12-3 or TRBV12-4 and TRBJ1-2; D gene uncertain. The ends were cut back, 3 bases at V and 4 bases at J, with 3 bases in the middle. This CDR3 has 11 amino acids. The CDR3 reads CASSFGYGYTF. The CDR3 DNA is TGTGCCAGCAGTTTCGGCTATGGCTACACCTTC.

J is TRBJ2-1 and V is TRBV10-3; maybe TRBD2 (5 bases). The germline V gene has CDR1 ENHRY and CDR2 SYGVKD. V lost 3 bases and J 5 bases, leaving 8 bases between the germline ends. The CDR3 sequence is 13 residues long. Here the CDR3 reads CAISEEGNNEQFF. The DNA of the CDR3 is TGTGCCATCAGTGAAGAGGGCAACAATGAGCAGTTCTTC.

The chain uses TRBV15 and TRBJ2-7; D not resolved. Germline V CDR1 and CDR2: LNHNV, YYDKDF (reference sequence). V lost 0 bases and J 2 bases, leaving 11 bases between the germline ends. The CDR3 totals 15 residues. CDR3 sequence reads: CATSREDGGTYEQYF. The CDR3 DNA reads TGTGCCACCAGCAGAGAAGATGGCGGCACCTACGAGCAGTACTTC.

The V and J genes are TRBV7-6 and TRBJ2-1, with TRBD1 matching over 7 bases. This CDR3 has 16 residues. With 4 bases clipped from V and 7 bases from J, the junction kept 13 bases outside the gene matches. In germline, CDR1 is SGHVS, CDR2 FNYEAQ. In DNA, the CDR3 is TGTGCCAGCAGCTCAGGCAGGGACAGATTTTTAAATGAGCAGTTCTTC. Its protein is CASSSGRDRFLNEQFF. Combining the CDR3 with reference TRBV7-6 and TRBJ2-1 gives the whole variable domain GAGVSQSPRYKVTKRGQDVALRCDPISGHVSLYWYRQALGQGPEFLTYFNYEAQQDKSGLPNDRFSAERPEGSISTLTIQRTEQRDSAMYRCASSSGRDRFLNEQFFGPGTRLTVL.

The chain is built from TRBV30 and TRBJ1-1; 8 bases map to TRBD1. Germline V lookup: CDR1 GTSNPN, CDR2 SVGIG (reference sequence). The CDR3 sequence is 14 residues long. V dropped 3 bases and J dropped 6; count of bases not matched to a gene: 9. The CDR3: CAWRSQGAIAEAFF. The CDR3 DNA reads as TGTGCCTGGAGAAGCCAGGGGGCGATCGCTGAAGCTTTCTTT.

The rearrangement links TRBV29-1 to TRBJ1-1; possibly TRBD1 for D (5 bases). Trimming took off 7 bases at V and 7 bases at J, with 19 bases between the two ends. This CDR3 is built from 13 residues. CDR1 is SQVTM and CDR2 is ANQGSEA in the germline V gene. The CDR3 reads CSAGGRAGVEAFF. The DNA for the CDR3 is TGCAGCGCTGGAGGCAGGGCGGGCGTTGAAGCTTTCTTT.

The chain combines TRBV7-8 with TRBJ2-1, with D tentatively TRBD1 (6 bases). Germline CDR1 is SGHVS and CDR2 is FQNEAQ. The CDR3 has 13 amino acids. The V and J ends lost 5 bases and 10 bases respectively, with 15 bases between them. CDR3 coding DNA: TGTGCCAGCAGCGTACGGCAGGGGTGGGAGCAGTTCTTC. As protein: CASSVRQGWEQFF.

In this sample, this clonotype turned up a few times. The chain couples TRBV2 to TRBJ2-1; TRBD2 agrees at 8 bases. The length of the CDR3 is 13 residues. J gave up 7 bases and V 7 bases, and 6 bases lay outside the gene matches. Germline V gives CDR1 SNHLY, CDR2 FYNNEI. CDR3 in amino acids: CASTSGGWNEQFF. DNA of the CDR3: TGTGCCAGCACCAGCGGGGGTTGGAATGAGCAGTTCTTC.

At least ten counts were recorded for this clonotype. The chain links TRBV2 to TRBJ2-1; 8 positions match TRBD1. The CDR3 spans 14 residues. J lost 9 bases, V lost 4 bases, and 8 bases had no gene match. Germline V gene lookup returns CDR1 SNHLY and CDR2 FYNNEI. CDR3 sequence: CASSGATGAGEQFF. Here the CDR3 DNA reads TGTGCCAGCAGTGGAGCGACAGGGGCCGGTGAGCAGTTCTTC.

V usage is TRBV10-1 and J usage is TRBJ2-3, with 11 bases that match TRBD2. V lost 5 bases and J lost 4; bases outside the gene matches: 2. Germline-derived CDR1 and CDR2 are WNHNN and SYGVQD (reference sequence). The CDR3 runs 14 residues. CDR3 bases: TGCGCCAGCAGTACTAGCGGGGGTTCAGATACGCAGTATTTT. Translating gives CASSTSGGSDTQYF.

J is TRBJ2-3 and V is TRBV12-3 or TRBV12-4, with TRBD2 matching 7 bases. CDR3 length: 14 amino acids. Losses at the gene ends were 6 bases for V and 2 bases for J; bases not matched to a gene: 5. Written as DNA, the CDR3 is TGTGCCAGCAGGAACCGGGACTACACAGATACGCAGTATTTT. Its translation: CASRNRDYTDTQYF.

The chain uses TRBV9 and TRBJ2-3; the match to TRBD2 covers 8 bases. The CDR3 is 13 residues long. The V gene end was trimmed by 2 bases and the J gene end by 6 bases; junction bases not matched to a gene: 2. Germline V gene sequence: CDR1 SGDLS, CDR2 YYNGEE. The CDR3 nucleotides read TGTGCCAGCAGCGTCGGGGGGGCGGATACGCAGTATTTT. This sequence encodes CASSVGGADTQYF.

This sequence joins TRBV11-3 and TRBJ1-1; D is uncertain. Germline V gene lookup returns CDR1 SGHNT and CDR2 YENEEA. Trimming took 0 bases from V and 1 from J, leaving 3 bases between them. The length of the CDR3 is 13 residues. CDR3 loop: CASSLDRNTEAFF. The CDR3 DNA reads as TGTGCCAGCAGCTTAGACAGGAACACTGAAGCTTTCTTT.

This sequence joins TRBV20-1 and TRBJ1-2; D gene ambiguous. Per the germline V gene, CDR1 is DFQATT and CDR2 is SNEGSKA (reference sequence). CDR3 length: 12 residues. V lost 1 base and J lost 5, with 8 bases in between. CDR3 in DNA: TGCAGTGCTAGAGTCAGCGAGTATGGCTACACCTTC. This codes for CSARVSEYGYTF.

J is TRBJ2-7 and V is TRBV5-1, with D possibly matching TRBD1 (6 bases). The CDR3 consists of 16 residues. Germline V CDR1 and CDR2: SGHRS, YFSETQ. V lost 5 bases and J 4 bases, leaving 22 bases between the germline ends. The CDR3 bases are TGCGCCAGCAGATTAAACCCGGGACAATCGTCTTACGAGCAGTACTTC. Translation gives CASRLNPGQSSYEQYF.

This clonotype was recorded a few times. The chain uses TRBV27 and TRBJ1-6; D is perhaps TRBD1 (5 bases). The CDR3 runs 13 residues. Trimming took 6 bases from V and 10 from J, leaving 13 bases between them. Germline-derived CDR1 and CDR2 are MNHEY and SMNVEV (reference sequence). CDR3 sequence reads: CASSPGLESPLHF. The DNA for the CDR3 is TGTGCCAGCAGCCCAGGGTTAGAGTCACCCCTCCACTTT.

V gene TRBV6-2 or TRBV6-3 combines with J gene TRBJ1-1, with TRBD1 as a possible D gene (5 bases). The CDR3 is made up of 16 amino acids. Germline V gives CDR1 MNHEY, CDR2 SVGEGT. Trimming removed 7 bases from V and 5 bases from J, with 23 bases in between. DNA of the CDR3: TGTGCCAGCACCCATCCCGGGACCCCGGTTAGAACTGAAGCTTTCTTT. This encodes CASTHPGTPVRTEAFF.

This clonotype turned up a few times. Written as DNA, the CDR3 is TGTGCCAGCAGTGAAGAGGGACAGAGGTCCGATGAGCAGTTCTTC. Protein sequence: CASSEEGQRSDEQFF. This chain connects TRBV2 to TRBJ2-1; 7 nucleotides align to TRBD1. Trimming removed 1 base from V and 8 bases from J; junction bases left unmatched: 8. Germline V gene sequence: CDR1 SNHLY, CDR2 FYNNEI. This CDR3 region has 15 residues.

The V gene is TRBV20-1, the J gene TRBJ2-1, with 8 bases fitting TRBD1. J lost 7 bases, V lost 0 bases, and 8 bases had no gene match. CDR3 length: 15 amino acids. Germline loops: CDR1 DFQATT, CDR2 SNEGSKA (reference sequence). The CDR3 DNA reads TGCAGTGCTAGAGATATGGACAGGGCTCGGAATGAGCAGTTCTTC. Encoded protein: CSARDMDRARNEQFF.

This clonotype was seen a few times. J is TRBJ2-1 and V is TRBV7-9; 9 nucleotides line up with TRBD2. Germline CDR1 is SEHNR and CDR2 is FQNEAQ (reference sequence). This CDR3 is built from 13 residues. The J segment lost 6 bases and the V segment lost 10 bases, leaving 7 bases of the junction unmatched. As DNA, the CDR3 is TGTGCCACCGCCGGGACTAGCCTCAATGAGCAGTTCTTC. Amino acids: CATAGTSLNEQFF.

Remarks on this clonotype: Relative to the germline gene, one junction end is altered; a read error may explain this. The genes are TRBV12-3 or TRBV12-4 and TRBJ2-1; D is unclear. CDR3 size: 11 residues. The CDR3 sequence: CTSSLRTEQFF. The CDR3 DNA sequence: TGTACCAGCAGTCTCCGGACGGAGCAGTTCTTC.

This rearrangement joins TRBV5-5 to TRBJ2-7; D is ambiguous. V was pared by 0 bases and J by 2 bases, with 12 bases between. CDR1 is SGHKS and CDR2 is YYEKEE in the germline V gene (reference sequence). CDR3 size: 15 residues. CDR3 sequence (DNA): TGTGCCAGCAGCTTGGTCCGGCAGGAGACCTACGAGCAGTACTTC. Translated: CASSLVRQETYEQYF.